A selection of T cell receptor beta chains follows, all from one sample in a study of cytomegalovirus exposure and HLA in healthy donors. TCRdb keeps only in-frame clones here, not all; method: immunoSEQ multiplex PCR. The data show roughly 160,000 clones, around 85% seen once. The sample comprised PBMCs. The receptors were sampled from a boy aged 2 to 10 in good health and CMV-seronegative. The CDR3 runs from the conserved cysteine through the conserved F or W. Fields, in order: CDR3 protein, CDR3 DNA, clone size, J gene, V gene, D gene. The D gene is left open where the match is weak. Rows give clone size only sometimes, using once, few, many, or a class for an expanded clone.

CDR3aa: CASSFMGGGQETQYF; CDR3nt: TGCGCCAGCAGCTTCATGGGGGGAGGCCAAGAGACCCAGTACTTC; abundance: NA; j_gene: TRBJ2-5; v_gene: TRBV5-1; d_gene: NA
CDR3aa: CASSVGSASSYNEQFF; CDR3nt: TGTGCCAGCAGCGTAGGAAGCGCGAGCTCCTACAATGAGCAGTTCTTC; abundance: NA; j_gene: TRBJ2-1; v_gene: TRBV9; d_gene: NA
CDR3aa: CASSDRGQLPIRRATEAFF; CDR3nt: TGTGCCAGCAGCGACAGAGGACAGCTCCCTATTAGAAGAGCAACTGAAGCTTTCTTT; abundance: few; j_gene: TRBJ1-1; v_gene: TRBV7-2; d_gene: NA
CDR3aa: CAWTAYEQYF; CDR3nt: TGTGCCTGGACAGCCTACGAGCAGTACTTC; abundance: NA; j_gene: TRBJ2-7; v_gene: TRBV30; d_gene: NA
CDR3aa: CASEQGWSSGNTIYF; CDR3nt: TGTGCCAGTGAACAGGGCTGGAGCTCTGGAAACACCATATATTTT; abundance: once; j_gene: TRBJ1-3; v_gene: TRBV7-9; d_gene: NA
CDR3aa: CASSVGGELFF; CDR3nt: TGTGCCAGCAGTGTCGGTGGGGAGCTGTTTTTT; abundance: once; j_gene: TRBJ2-2; v_gene: TRBV25-1; d_gene: NA
CDR3aa: CATSSTTRERTQYF; CDR3nt: TGTGCCACCAGCAGCACTACGCGGGAGCGGACCCAGTACTTC; abundance: NA; j_gene: TRBJ2-5; v_gene: TRBV15; d_gene: TRBD2
CDR3aa: CASSWTGGRGYTF; CDR3nt: TGTGCCAGCAGCTGGACAGGGGGCCGGGGCTACACCTTC; abundance: NA; j_gene: TRBJ1-2; v_gene: TRBV11-3; d_gene: TRBD1
CDR3aa: CASSPARQGIANTEAFF; CDR3nt: TGTGCCAGTAGCCCCGCCAGACAGGGAATCGCGAACACTGAAGCTTTCTTT; abundance: NA; j_gene: TRBJ1-1; v_gene: TRBV19; d_gene: TRBD1
CDR3aa: CASSSPLAVNEQFF; CDR3nt: TGTGCCAGCAGCTCGCCCCTAGCCGTGAATGAGCAGTTCTTC; abundance: NA; j_gene: TRBJ2-1; v_gene: TRBV5-4; d_gene: NA
CDR3aa: CAARGAGGYTF; CDR3nt: TGTGCCGCGAGGGGAGCGGGTGGCTACACCTTC; abundance: few; j_gene: TRBJ1-2; v_gene: TRBV9; d_gene: NA
CDR3aa: CASSEASLAVWGAGANVLTF; CDR3nt: TGTGCCAGCAGTGAAGCCTCCCTTGCAGTATGGGGGGCTGGGGCCAACGTCCTGACTTTC; abundance: NA; j_gene: TRBJ2-6; v_gene: TRBV6-1; d_gene: NA
CDR3aa: CASSLYRTYEQYF; CDR3nt: TGTGCCAGCAGTTTGTATCGTACCTACGAGCAGTACTTC; abundance: NA; j_gene: TRBJ2-7; v_gene: TRBV28; d_gene: NA
CDR3aa: CASSPPRSYGYTF; CDR3nt: TGTGCCAGCTCACCACCGAGGAGCTATGGCTACACCTTC; abundance: NA; j_gene: TRBJ1-2; v_gene: TRBV18; d_gene: NA
CDR3aa: CASSQGDISYEQYF; CDR3nt: TGTGCCAGCAGCCAGGGGGACATCTCCTACGAGCAGTACTTC; abundance: NA; j_gene: TRBJ2-7; v_gene: TRBV28; d_gene: TRBD1
CDR3aa: CAIMQDQGQPQHF; CDR3nt: TGTGCCATCATGCAGGACCAGGGACAGCCCCAGCATTTT; abundance: NA; j_gene: TRBJ1-5; v_gene: TRBV10-3; d_gene: NA